Each of the 17 T cell receptor beta chains below was sequenced from the same sample in a study of cytomegalovirus exposure and HLA in healthy donors. The PCR used 60 Vbeta and 13 Jbeta primers. Using immunoSEQ multiplex PCR, the repertoire was profiled, and TCRdb retains in-frame clones only, with some absent. Of roughly 180,000 clones listed, around 80% were seen once; the top ten hold about 5%. The sequenced material came from PBMCs. Receptor source: a woman aged 45-65 years in good health and CMV-seropositive.

This chain joins TRBV6-6 and TRBJ1-6; D is possibly TRBD1 (6 bases). Trimming took 0 bases from V and 5 from J, leaving 11 bases between them. The CDR3 has 16 residues. Germline lookup yields CDR1 MNHNY and CDR2 SVGAGI (reference sequence). The CDR3 is CASSYSYRVDNSPLHF. Written as DNA, the CDR3 is TGTGCCAGCAGTTACTCATACAGGGTTGATAATTCACCCCTCCACTTT.

The chain employs TRBV19 and TRBJ2-1; 7 bases line up with TRBD1. V lost 4 bases, J lost 2 bases, and 5 bases stayed unmatched. Germline V gene sequence: CDR1 LNHDA, CDR2 SQIVND (reference sequence). The CDR3 spans 15 residues. CDR3 nucleotides: TGTGCCAGTAGTAGCAGACAGGGCGCCTACAATGAGCAGTTCTTC. Protein: CASSSRQGAYNEQFF.

The V and J genes are TRBV14 and TRBJ2-1; D is uncertain. The CDR3 spans 13 residues. V lost 4 bases, J lost 10 bases, and 14 bases lay in between. Germline lookup yields CDR1 SGHDN and CDR2 FVKESK. The CDR3 nucleotides are TGTGCCAGCAGCCCGGCGGCAGTTTACGAGCAGTTCTTC. It codes for CASSPAAVYEQFF.

The rearrangement uses TRBV5-4 and TRBJ2-5; D is perhaps TRBD2 (6 bases). V shed 3 bases and J shed 1 base, with 10 bases lying between them. The germline gives CDR1 SGHNT, CDR2 YYREEE (reference sequence). CDR3 length: 14 amino acids. The CDR3 DNA reads as TGTGCCAGCAGCTGGGGGGTGCTCCAAGAGACCCAGTACTTC. Translated: CASSWGVLQETQYF.

The chain has TRBV9 and TRBJ1-3; 8 bases line up with TRBD1. Germline loops: CDR1 SGDLS, CDR2 YYNGEE. With 5 bases clipped from V and 0 bases from J, the junction kept 7 bases outside the gene matches. The CDR3 is 16 residues long. CDR3 loop: CASSRDRGRSGNTIYF. The CDR3 nucleotides are TGTGCCAGCAGTCGTGACAGGGGCCGCTCTGGAAACACCATATATTTT.

The chain couples TRBV13 to TRBJ1-2; TRBD1 matches 9 bases. Trimming took 4 bases from V and 4 from J; bases not matched to a gene: 10. CDR3 size: 16 residues. Per the germline V gene, CDR1 is PRHDT and CDR2 is FYEKMQ (reference sequence). CDR3 region: CASSSRDREQTYGYTF. As DNA, the CDR3 is TGTGCCAGCAGCTCTAGGGACAGGGAGCAGACCTATGGCTACACCTTC.

This chain connects TRBV19 to TRBJ1-2, with 7 bases identical to TRBD1. J gave up 2 bases and V 4 bases, and 4 bases lay outside the gene matches. CDR3 size: 14 residues. Germline CDR1 and CDR2: LNHDA and SQIVND (reference sequence). CDR3 amino acids: CASSRGQPNYGYTF. The CDR3 DNA reads as TGTGCCAGTAGTAGGGGACAGCCCAACTATGGCTACACCTTC.

The V gene is TRBV19, the J gene TRBJ2-3; no firm D call. V lost 7 bases, J lost 0 bases, and 11 bases lay in between. This CDR3 is 14 amino acids long. Germline V gives CDR1 LNHDA, CDR2 SQIVND (reference sequence). CDR3 amino acids: CASMLSASTDTQYF. The CDR3 nucleotides read TGTGCCAGTATGCTATCTGCTAGCACAGATACGCAGTATTTT.

This clone showed up just a few times. This rearrangement joins TRBV5-1 to TRBJ2-5; 11 nucleotides line up with TRBD2. CDR1 is SGHRS, CDR2 YFSETQ, per germline. Trimming cost V 0 bases and J 0 bases; bases outside gene matches: 1. The CDR3 has 16 amino acids. The CDR3 nucleotides read TGCGCCAGCAGCTTGGCTAGCGGGGGGTACCAAGAGACCCAGTACTTC. Its translation: CASSLASGGYQETQYF.

The chain couples TRBV6-6 to TRBJ2-1, with 8 bases identical to TRBD2. There are 15 residues in the CDR3. V was pared by 6 bases and J by 7 bases, with 11 bases of the junction left unmatched. The V gene's germline CDR1 is MNHNY and CDR2 SVGAGI (reference sequence). The CDR3 loop is CASSTLAEGGNEQFF. As DNA, the CDR3 is TGTGCCAGCAGCACACTAGCGGAGGGGGGTAATGAGCAGTTCTTC.

The chain recombines TRBV7-9 with TRBJ2-7, with D maybe TRBD1 (6 bases). The germline CDR1 and CDR2 sequences are SEHNR and FQNEAQ (reference sequence). This CDR3 has 13 residues. V was shortened by 4 bases and J by 12 bases, with 19 bases between the two germline ends. This CDR3 reads CASSSSGEARGYF. CDR3 DNA sequence: TGTGCCAGCAGCTCCTCAGGGGAAGCTCGGGGGTACTTC. Full variable domain (missing parts from reference TRBV7-9 and TRBJ2-7): DTGVSQNPRHKITKRGQNVTFRCDPISEHNRLYWYRQTLGQGPEFLTYFQNEAQLEKSRLLSDRFSAERPKGSFSTLEIQRTEQGDSAMYLCASSSSGEARGYFGPGTRLTVT.

V and J are TRBV7-8 and TRBJ1-4, with TRBD1 as a possible D gene (5 bases). The CDR3 consists of 17 residues. V was clipped by 5 bases and J by 0 bases, with 16 bases between them. Germline values: CDR1 SGHVS, CDR2 FQNEAQ. The CDR3 sequence is CASSRRIIGATNEKLFF. In DNA form, the CDR3 reads TGTGCCAGCAGCCGCCGCATTATAGGGGCAACTAATGAAAAACTGTTTTTT. Full variable domain (rest looked up from reference TRBV7-8 and TRBJ1-4): GAGVSQSPRYKVAKRGQDVALRCDPISGHVSLFWYQQALGQGPEFLTYFQNEAQLDKSGLPSDRFFAERPEGSVSTLKIQRTQQEDSAVYLCASSRRIIGATNEKLFFGSGTQLSVL.

This chain connects TRBV15 to TRBJ2-7; D may be TRBD2 (6 bases). In germline, CDR1 is LNHNV, CDR2 YYDKDF (reference sequence). V was cut by 2 bases and J by 4 bases, with 12 bases left in between. This CDR3 region has 14 residues. The CDR3 is CATSRSGLLYEQYF. Here the CDR3 DNA reads TGTGCCACCAGCAGAAGCGGACTACTGTACGAGCAGTACTTC.

This chain joins TRBV9 and TRBJ1-4; 7 nucleotides align to TRBD1. The V segment lost 3 bases and the J segment 2 bases; nucleotides outside the gene matches: 4. Germline assignment: CDR1 SGDLS and CDR2 YYNGEE. The CDR3 loop spans 15 amino acids. The DNA of the CDR3 is TGTGCCAGCAGCGCCACAGGGGTCACTAATGAAAAACTGTTTTTT. It codes for CASSATGVTNEKLFF.

This chain uses TRBV7-8 with TRBJ1-2; TRBD1 is a possible D gene (5 bases). Germline CDR1 SGHVS, CDR2 FQNEAQ. The CDR3 runs to 15 residues. Trimming pared 4 bases from V and 8 bases from J, leaving 20 bases between. CDR3 nucleotides: TGTGCCAGCAGCTCCTCCAGGGATTGGTCTCGGGGCTACACCTTC. Translating it yields CASSSSRDWSRGYTF.

The rearrangement uses TRBV30 and TRBJ1-1; TRBD1 is a possible D gene (5 bases). V was trimmed by 4 bases and J by 5 bases, leaving 11 bases between them. This CDR3 contains 12 residues. Germline V gene data show CDR1 as GTSNPN and CDR2 as SVGIG (reference sequence). The CDR3, as DNA: TGTGCCTGGAAACGGGGGAGGACTGAAGCTTTCTTT. This sequence encodes CAWKRGRTEAFF.

This chain joins TRBV4-3 and TRBJ1-6, with D possibly being TRBD1 (5 bases). CDR1 is LGHNA, CDR2 YSLEER, per germline. V was cut by 0 bases and J by 13 bases, with 10 bases left in between. The CDR3 extends over 13 amino acids. The CDR3 region has the DNA TGCGCCAGCAGCCAAGAAACGGGGGAGCCCCTCCACTTT. Its translation is CASSQETGEPLHF.